One and the same sample provided the 14 T cell receptor beta chains below, sequenced in a study of T cell changes during pregnancy in multiple sclerosis. Data came from immunoSEQ multiplex PCR; TCRdb stores just in-frame clones and leaves some out. The sample shows 50,000 to 60,000 clones, about 91% of them seen only once. Sequencing used peripheral blood, obtained after pregnancy. The source is a female donor with multiple sclerosis, enrolled in a pregnancy study.

This sequence joins TRBV7-2 and TRBJ2-4; D may be TRBD2 (7 bases). V lost 2 bases to trimming and J lost 7 bases, with 12 bases between them. The CDR3 is 14 amino acids. Germline V lookup: CDR1 SGHTA, CDR2 FQGNSA. The CDR3 DNA reads TGTGCCAGCAGCTTAATAGGGGGGGTGAACATTCAGTACTTC. Amino acids: CASSLIGGVNIQYF.

This clone showed up just a few times. This chain uses TRBV29-1 with TRBJ2-1; TRBD2 is a possible D gene (6 bases). The germline gives CDR1 SQVTM, CDR2 ANQGSEA. This CDR3 is built from 16 residues. CDR3 DNA: TGCAGTTACGGCGGGGATACCGCGGCCCCCTACAATGAGCAGTTCTTC. This codes for CSYGGDTAAPYNEQFF.

The chain has TRBV5-1 and TRBJ1-1, with 7 bases aligning to TRBD1. The junction had 8 bases not matched to a gene; V was cut back by 3 bases and J by 0 bases. The germline gives CDR1 SGHRS, CDR2 YFSETQ. CDR3 size: 16 residues. CDR3 sequence (DNA): TGCGCCAGCAGCTCCTCCCCCCAGGGGGTGAACACTGAAGCTTTCTTT. Protein: CASSSSPQGVNTEAFF.

The chain employs TRBV29-1 and TRBJ2-5; TRBD1 might be the D (5 bases). The CDR3 length is 13 residues. Per the germline V gene, CDR1 is SQVTM and CDR2 is ANQGSEA. Trimming took off 7 bases at V and 1 base at J, with 13 bases between the two ends. CDR3 amino acids: CSGHQGIQETQYF. CDR3 nucleotide sequence: TGCAGCGGCCATCAGGGTATCCAAGAGACCCAGTACTTC. Looking up the rest from reference TRBV29-1 and TRBJ2-5 gives the full variable domain: SAVISQKPSRDICQRGTSLTIQCQVDSQVTMMFWYRQQPGQSLTLIATANQGSEATYESGFVIDKFPISRPNLTFSTLTVSNMSPEDSSIYLCSGHQGIQETQYFGPGTRLLVL.

This CDR3 reads CASSLGTGYNEQFF. CDR3 bases: TGTGCCAGCAGCCTCGGGACAGGTTACAATGAGCAGTTCTTC. The chain links TRBV7-3 to TRBJ2-1; 8 positions agree with TRBD1. The trim removed 5 bases at V and 4 bases at J, leaving 4 bases unmatched. Per the germline V gene, CDR1 is SGHTA and CDR2 is FQGTGA. This CDR3 contains 14 residues. The whole variable domain, remainder taken from reference TRBV7-3 and TRBJ2-1, is GAGVSQTPSNKVTEKGKYVELRCDPISGHTALYWYRQSLGQGPEFLIYFQGTGAADDSGLPNDRFFAVRPEGSVSTLKIQRTERGDSAVYLCASSLGTGYNEQFFGPGTRLTVL.

This chain joins TRBV11-2 and TRBJ2-7; 10 nucleotides match TRBD1. Germline V gene lookup returns CDR1 SGHAT and CDR2 FQNNGV. The CDR3 has 16 amino acids. Germline trimming cut 3 bases from V and 5 bases from J; bases unmatched to any gene: 10. CDR3 protein: CASSFLAWDRGHEQYF. The CDR3 nucleotides are TGTGCCAGCAGCTTCCTGGCCTGGGACAGGGGCCACGAGCAGTACTTC.

This chain joins TRBV5-4 and TRBJ1-2; maybe TRBD1 (5 bases). The CDR3 loop spans 16 amino acids. Deletions cut 4 bases from V and 4 bases from J, with 20 bases between. Germline CDR1 is SGHNT and CDR2 is YYREEE (reference sequence). The CDR3 spells CASSKLGDSTFYGYTF. Here the CDR3 DNA reads TGTGCCAGCAGCAAGCTTGGTGACAGCACCTTCTATGGCTACACCTTC.

The V call is TRBV2, the J call TRBJ2-3; D is possibly TRBD2 (5 bases). Trimming took off 0 bases at V and 6 bases at J, with 10 bases between the two ends. The germline V gene has CDR1 SNHLY and CDR2 FYNNEI. CDR3 length equals 14 residues. CDR3 nucleotides: TGTGCCAGCAGTGAAGCCCTAGCACGGGATACGCAGTATTTT. It encodes CASSEALARDTQYF.

The chain combines TRBV9 with TRBJ2-2, with 9 bases fitting TRBD2. In germline, CDR1 is SGDLS, CDR2 YYNGEE. The ends lost 3 bases at V and 3 bases at J; junction bases unmatched: 3. The CDR3 runs 15 residues. Written as DNA, the CDR3 is TGTGCCAGCAGCGCTAGCGGGGCGGACACCGGGGAGCTGTTTTTT. As protein: CASSASGADTGELFF.

V gene TRBV5-1 combines with J gene TRBJ2-7, with 9 bases identical to TRBD2. Trimming took 0 bases from V and 3 from J; bases not matched to a gene: 4. The CDR3 contains 15 residues. From germline, CDR1 is SGHRS and CDR2 YFSETQ. CDR3 in DNA: TGCGCCAGCAGCTTGGTTGGTAGCGGGGGCTACGAGCAGTACTTC. Protein product: CASSLVGSGGYEQYF.

This clone was seen only a few times. The V gene is TRBV2, the J gene TRBJ1-1; TRBD1 agrees at 9 bases. With V trimmed by 1 base and J by 7 bases, 7 bases remained unmatched. This CDR3 spans 15 amino acids. Germline CDR1 is SNHLY and CDR2 is FYNNEI. The CDR3 coding sequence is TGTGCCAGCAGTGAAGTGTTAAGGGGACAGGGTGAAGCTTTCTTT. It yields the protein CASSEVLRGQGEAFF.

The genes are TRBV18 and TRBJ2-2, with 7 bases aligning to TRBD1. Germline-derived CDR1 and CDR2 are KGHSH and LQKENI. CDR3 size: 14 residues. Unmatched junction bases numbered 2, after V lost 6 bases and J lost 1 base. CDR3 loop: CASSTGLNTGELFF. CDR3 DNA: TGTGCCAGCTCGACAGGGTTGAACACCGGGGAGCTGTTTTTT.

V and J are TRBV2 and TRBJ1-1, with D maybe TRBD1 (5 bases). Germline V gives CDR1 SNHLY, CDR2 FYNNEI. V shed 11 bases and J shed 6 bases, with 19 bases lying between them. There are 13 residues in the CDR3. The CDR3, as DNA: TGTGCCTGCACACCGGGCAGGGAGGCTGAAGCTTTCTTT. The encoded protein is CACTPGREAEAFF.

The chain recombines TRBV30 with TRBJ1-2; maybe TRBD1 (5 bases). The CDR3 consists of 17 residues. Trimming left V 0 bases short and J 4 bases short, with 21 bases between. Germline CDR1 reads GTSNPN; CDR2 reads SVGIG (reference sequence). DNA of the CDR3: TGTGCCTGGAGTGTACCTGGTGGCGGGTGGAGGGGCTATGGCTACACCTTC. Translating it yields CAWSVPGGGWRGYGYTF. Together with reference TRBV30 and TRBJ1-2, the CDR3 gives the full variable domain: SQTIHQWPATLVQPVGSPLSLECTVEGTSNPNLYWYRQAAGRGLQLLFYSVGIGQISSEVPQNLSASRPQDRQFILSSKKLLLSDSGFYLCAWSVPGGGWRGYGYTFGSGTRLTVV.